This entry features one T cell receptor (beta chain) sequence. As yet, its antigen is unknown. The sample comes from a study of vaccination effects on CD4 cells after COVID-19. Culture lasted about ten days before CD4+ T cell isolation. According to the study, vaccine recipients showed no prior SARS-CoV-2 infection and negative nucleocapsid antibodies. It was on days 3 and 7 that half the medium was replaced with IL-2 medium. The V and J ends lost 0 bases and 3 bases respectively, with 11 bases between them. CDR1 MNHNY and CDR2 SVGAGI come from the germline V gene (reference sequence). This CDR3 spans 16 amino acids. Study results and caveats: The study found marked clonal contraction of infection- and vaccine-induced clones late after vaccination. The study enrolled few convalescent patients and sampled no early post-infection timepoints.

The table came from immunoSEQ multiplex PCR; TCRdb's copy has only in-frame clones and leaves some out. The table records tens of thousands of clones, about two thirds of them present only once. Sequencing was performed on CD4+ T cells from PBMCs cultured without peptide, taken before COVID-19 vaccination. This TCR was recovered from a human donor who received a COVID-19 vaccine. This chain joins TRBV6-6 and TRBJ2-2, with a tentative D call TRBD1 (6 bases). CDR3 sequence reads: CASSYSTQGDTGELFF. The CDR3 region has the DNA TGTGCCAGCAGTTACTCCACACAGGGTGACACCGGGGAGCTGTTTTTT.